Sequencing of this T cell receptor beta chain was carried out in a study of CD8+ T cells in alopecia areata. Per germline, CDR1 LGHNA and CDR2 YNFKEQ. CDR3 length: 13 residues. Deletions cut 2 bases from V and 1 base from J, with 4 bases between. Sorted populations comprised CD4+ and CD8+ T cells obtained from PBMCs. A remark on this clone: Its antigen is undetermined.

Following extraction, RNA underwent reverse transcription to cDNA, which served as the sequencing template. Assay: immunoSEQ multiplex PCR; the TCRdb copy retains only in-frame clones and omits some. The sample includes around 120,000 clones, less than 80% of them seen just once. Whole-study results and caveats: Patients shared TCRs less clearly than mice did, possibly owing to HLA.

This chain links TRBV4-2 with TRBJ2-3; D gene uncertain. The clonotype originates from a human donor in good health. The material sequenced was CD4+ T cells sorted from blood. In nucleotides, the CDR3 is TGTGCCAGCAGCCAACTCCGCACAGATACGCAGTATTTT. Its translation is CASSQLRTDTQYF.